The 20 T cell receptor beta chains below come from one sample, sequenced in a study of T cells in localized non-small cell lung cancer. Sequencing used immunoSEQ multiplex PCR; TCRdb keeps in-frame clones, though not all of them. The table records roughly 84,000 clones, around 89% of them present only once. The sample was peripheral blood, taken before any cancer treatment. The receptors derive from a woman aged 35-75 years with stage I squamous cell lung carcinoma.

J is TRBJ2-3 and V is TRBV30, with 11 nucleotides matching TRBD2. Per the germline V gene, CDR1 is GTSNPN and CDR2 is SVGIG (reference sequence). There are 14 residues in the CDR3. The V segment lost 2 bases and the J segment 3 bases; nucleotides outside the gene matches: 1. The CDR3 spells CAWSTSGGTDTQYF. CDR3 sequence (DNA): TGTGCCTGGAGTACTAGCGGGGGAACAGATACGCAGTATTTT. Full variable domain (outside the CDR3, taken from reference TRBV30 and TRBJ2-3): SQTIHQWPATLVQPVGSPLSLECTVEGTSNPNLYWYRQAAGRGLQLLFYSVGIGQISSEVPQNLSASRPQDRQFILSSKKLLLSDSGFYLCAWSTSGGTDTQYFGPGTRLTVL.

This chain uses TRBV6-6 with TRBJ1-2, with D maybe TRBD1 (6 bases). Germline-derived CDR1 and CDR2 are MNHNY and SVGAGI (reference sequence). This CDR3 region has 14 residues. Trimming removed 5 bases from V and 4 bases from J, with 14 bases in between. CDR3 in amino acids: CASSQDQGSYGYTF. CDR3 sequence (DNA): TGTGCCAGCAGTCAAGATCAGGGGAGCTATGGCTACACCTTC.

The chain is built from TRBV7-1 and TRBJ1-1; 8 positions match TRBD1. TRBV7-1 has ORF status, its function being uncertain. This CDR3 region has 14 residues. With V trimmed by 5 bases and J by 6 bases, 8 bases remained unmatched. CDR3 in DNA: TGTGCCAGCAGCGTCCAGGGGGCTTTCGCTGAAGCTTTCTTT. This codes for CASSVQGAFAEAFF.

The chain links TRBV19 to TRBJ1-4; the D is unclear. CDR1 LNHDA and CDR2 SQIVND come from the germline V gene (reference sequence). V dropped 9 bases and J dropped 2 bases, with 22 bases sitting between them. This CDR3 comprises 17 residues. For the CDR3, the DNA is TGTGCCAGCCAGCGTAGGTCTCCGGCGGGGACTAATGAAAAACTGTTTTTT. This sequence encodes CASQRRSPAGTNEKLFF.

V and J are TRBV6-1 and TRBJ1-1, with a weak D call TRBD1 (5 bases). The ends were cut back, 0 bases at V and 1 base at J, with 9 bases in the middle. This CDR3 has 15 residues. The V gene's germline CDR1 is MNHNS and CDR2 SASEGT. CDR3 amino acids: CASSEAWGGNTEAFF. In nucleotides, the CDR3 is TGTGCCAGCAGTGAAGCATGGGGGGGGAACACTGAAGCTTTCTTT.

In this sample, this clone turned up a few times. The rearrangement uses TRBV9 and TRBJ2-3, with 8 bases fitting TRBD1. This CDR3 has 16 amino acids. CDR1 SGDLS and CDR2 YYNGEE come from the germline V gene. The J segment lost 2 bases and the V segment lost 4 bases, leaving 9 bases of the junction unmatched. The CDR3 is CASSPRQGPYTDTQYF. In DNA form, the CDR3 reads TGTGCCAGCAGCCCACGACAGGGGCCATACACAGATACGCAGTATTTT.

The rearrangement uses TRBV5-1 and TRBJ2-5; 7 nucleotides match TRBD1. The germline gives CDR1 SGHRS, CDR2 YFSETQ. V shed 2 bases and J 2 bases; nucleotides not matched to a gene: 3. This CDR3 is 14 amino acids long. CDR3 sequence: CASSFQGVQETQYF. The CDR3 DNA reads TGCGCCAGCAGCTTCCAGGGGGTACAAGAGACCCAGTACTTC.

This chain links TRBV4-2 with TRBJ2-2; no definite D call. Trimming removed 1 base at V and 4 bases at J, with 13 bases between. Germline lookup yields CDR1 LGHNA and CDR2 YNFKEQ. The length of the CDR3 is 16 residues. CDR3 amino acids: CASSQGAAAFTGELFF. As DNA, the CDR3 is TGTGCCAGCAGCCAAGGTGCCGCCGCTTTCACCGGGGAGCTGTTTTTT.

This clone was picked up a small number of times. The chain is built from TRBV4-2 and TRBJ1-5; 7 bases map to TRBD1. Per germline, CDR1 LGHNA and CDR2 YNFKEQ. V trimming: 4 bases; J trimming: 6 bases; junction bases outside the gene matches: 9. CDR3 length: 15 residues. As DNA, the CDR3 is TGTGCCAGCAGCCGCGACAGGGAACGACGTCAGCCCCAGCATTTT. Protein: CASSRDRERRQPQHF.

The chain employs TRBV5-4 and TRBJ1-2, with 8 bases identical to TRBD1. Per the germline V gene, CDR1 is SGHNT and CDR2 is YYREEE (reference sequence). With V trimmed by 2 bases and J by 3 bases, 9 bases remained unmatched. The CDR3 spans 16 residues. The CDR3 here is CASSFLTTGEDYGYTF. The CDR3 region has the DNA TGTGCCAGCAGCTTCCTCACGACAGGGGAGGACTATGGCTACACCTTC.

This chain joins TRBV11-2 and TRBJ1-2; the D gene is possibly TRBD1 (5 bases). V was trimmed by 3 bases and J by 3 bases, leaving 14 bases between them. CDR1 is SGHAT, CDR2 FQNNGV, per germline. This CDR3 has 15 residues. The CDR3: CASSFSNGGDYGYTF. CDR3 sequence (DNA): TGTGCCAGCAGCTTTTCGAACGGGGGTGACTATGGCTACACCTTC.

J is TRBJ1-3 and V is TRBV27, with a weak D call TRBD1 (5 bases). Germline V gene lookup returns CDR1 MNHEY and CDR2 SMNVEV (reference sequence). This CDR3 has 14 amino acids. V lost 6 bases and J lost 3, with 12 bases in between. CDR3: CASSPGGVGNTIYF. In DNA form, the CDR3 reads TGTGCCAGCAGCCCTGGGGGTGTTGGAAACACCATATATTTT.

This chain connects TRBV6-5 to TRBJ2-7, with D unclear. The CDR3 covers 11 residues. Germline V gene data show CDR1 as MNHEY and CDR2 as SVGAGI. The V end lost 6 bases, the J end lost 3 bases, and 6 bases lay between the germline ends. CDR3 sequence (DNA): TGTGCCAGCAGCAAGAGCTACGAGCAGTACTTC. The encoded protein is CASSKSYEQYF.

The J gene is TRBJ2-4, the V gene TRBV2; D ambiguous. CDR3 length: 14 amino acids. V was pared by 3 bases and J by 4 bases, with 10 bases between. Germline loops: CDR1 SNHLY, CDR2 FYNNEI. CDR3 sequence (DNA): TGTGCCAGCAGTGATGGAAAATTTAAAAACATTCAGTACTTC. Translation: CASSDGKFKNIQYF.

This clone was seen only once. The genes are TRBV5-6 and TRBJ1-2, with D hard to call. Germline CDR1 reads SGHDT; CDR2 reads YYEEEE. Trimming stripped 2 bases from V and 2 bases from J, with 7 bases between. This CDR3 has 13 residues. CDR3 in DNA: TGTGCCAGCAGCTTACCCGGGAACTATGGCTACACCTTC. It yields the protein CASSLPGNYGYTF.

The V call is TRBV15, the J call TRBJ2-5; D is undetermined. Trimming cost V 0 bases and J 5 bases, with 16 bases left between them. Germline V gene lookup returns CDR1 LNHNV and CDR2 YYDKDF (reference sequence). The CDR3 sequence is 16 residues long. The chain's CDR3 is CATSRDIFSWKETQYF. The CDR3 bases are TGTGCCACCAGCAGAGATATCTTTAGTTGGAAGGAGACCCAGTACTTC.

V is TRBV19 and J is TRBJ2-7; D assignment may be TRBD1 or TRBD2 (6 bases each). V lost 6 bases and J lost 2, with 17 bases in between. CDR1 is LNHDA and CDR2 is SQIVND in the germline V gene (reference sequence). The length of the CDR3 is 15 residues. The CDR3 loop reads CASSPSGAGTYEQYF. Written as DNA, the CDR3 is TGTGCCAGTAGCCCCTCAGGGGCGGGAACCTACGAGCAGTACTTC.

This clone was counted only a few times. In nucleotides, the CDR3 is TGTGCCTGGAGAATACAGGGGGCAGTTGGCTACACCTTC. Translated, it gives CAWRIQGAVGYTF. The chain links TRBV30 to TRBJ1-2; 9 bases line up with TRBD1. The CDR3 loop spans 13 amino acids. The germline gives CDR1 GTSNPN, CDR2 SVGIG (reference sequence). The J segment lost 7 bases and the V segment lost 3 bases, leaving 6 bases of the junction unmatched.

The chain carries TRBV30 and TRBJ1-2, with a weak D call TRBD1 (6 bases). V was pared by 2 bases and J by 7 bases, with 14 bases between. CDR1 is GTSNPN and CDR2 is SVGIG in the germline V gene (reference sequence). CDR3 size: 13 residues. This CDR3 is CAWSRRGTSGYTF. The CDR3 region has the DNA TGTGCCTGGAGTCGGAGGGGGACTTCTGGCTACACCTTC.

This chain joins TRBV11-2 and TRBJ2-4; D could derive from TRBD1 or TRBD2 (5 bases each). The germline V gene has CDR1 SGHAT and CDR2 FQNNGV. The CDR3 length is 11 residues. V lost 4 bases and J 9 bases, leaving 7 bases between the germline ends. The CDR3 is CASSSGTIQYF. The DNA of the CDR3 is TGTGCCAGCAGCTCCGGGACCATTCAGTACTTC.